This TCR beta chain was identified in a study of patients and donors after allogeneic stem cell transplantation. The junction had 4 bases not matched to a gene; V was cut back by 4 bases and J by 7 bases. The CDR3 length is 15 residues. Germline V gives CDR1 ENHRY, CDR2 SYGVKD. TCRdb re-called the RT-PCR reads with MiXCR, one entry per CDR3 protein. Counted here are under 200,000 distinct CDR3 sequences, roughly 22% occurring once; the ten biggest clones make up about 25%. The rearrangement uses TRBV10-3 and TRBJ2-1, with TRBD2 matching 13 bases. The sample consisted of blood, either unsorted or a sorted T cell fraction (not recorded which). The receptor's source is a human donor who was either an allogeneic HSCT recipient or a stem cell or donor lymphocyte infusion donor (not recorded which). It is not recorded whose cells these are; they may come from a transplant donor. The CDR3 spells CAISGRTSGRNEQFF. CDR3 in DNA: TGTGCCATCAGTGGAAGGACTAGCGGGAGAAATGAGCAGTTCTTC.